This entry is about one TCR beta chain. V shed 2 bases and J 3 bases; nucleotides not matched to a gene: 3. In germline, CDR1 is LGHNA, CDR2 YSLEER. This CDR3 is built from 16 residues. The data were obtained in a study of T-cell memory formation after mild COVID-19. Each CDR3 protein gets one entry after TCRdb re-called the 5' RACE reads with MiXCR. The data contain around 450,000 distinct CDR3 sequences, roughly 20% of them singletons. The sequence came from an adult woman who had mild COVID-19 (a few samples of this study predate the infection). Cell type and time point are not known. V is TRBV4-3 and J is TRBJ2-1, with 11 bases matching TRBD2. The source material was PBMCs or a T cell subset sorted from them (not recorded which). CDR3 nucleotide sequence: TGCGCCAGCAGCCAACTAGCGGGAGGACTCTACAATGAGCAGTTCTTC. It codes for CASSQLAGGLYNEQFF.